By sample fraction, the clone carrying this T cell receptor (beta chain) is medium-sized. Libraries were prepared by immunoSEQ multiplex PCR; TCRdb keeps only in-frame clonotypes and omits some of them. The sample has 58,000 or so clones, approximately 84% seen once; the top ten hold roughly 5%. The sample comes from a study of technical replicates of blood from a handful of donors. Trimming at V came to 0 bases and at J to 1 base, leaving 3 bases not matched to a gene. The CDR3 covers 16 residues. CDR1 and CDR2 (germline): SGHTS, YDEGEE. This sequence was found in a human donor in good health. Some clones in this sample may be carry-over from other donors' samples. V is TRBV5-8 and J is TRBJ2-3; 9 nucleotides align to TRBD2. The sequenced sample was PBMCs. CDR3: CASSLDGGRGTDTQYF. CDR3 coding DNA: TGTGCCAGCAGCTTGGACGGCGGGAGGGGCACAGATACGCAGTATTTT.